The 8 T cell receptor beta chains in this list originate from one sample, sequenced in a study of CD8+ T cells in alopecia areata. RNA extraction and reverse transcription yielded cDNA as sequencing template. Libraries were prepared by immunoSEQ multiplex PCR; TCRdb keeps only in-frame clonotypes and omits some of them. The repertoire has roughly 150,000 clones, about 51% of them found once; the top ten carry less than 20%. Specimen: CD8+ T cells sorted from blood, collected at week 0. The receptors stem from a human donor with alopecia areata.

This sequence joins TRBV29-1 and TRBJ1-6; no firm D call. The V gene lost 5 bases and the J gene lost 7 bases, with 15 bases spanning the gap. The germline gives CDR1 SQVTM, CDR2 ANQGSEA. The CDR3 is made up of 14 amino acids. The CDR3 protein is CSVSFETTNSPLHF. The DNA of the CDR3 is TGCAGCGTTTCTTTCGAGACTACCAATTCACCCCTCCACTTT. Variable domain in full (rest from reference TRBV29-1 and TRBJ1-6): SAVISQKPSRDICQRGTSLTIQCQVDSQVTMMFWYRQQPGQSLTLIATANQGSEATYESGFVIDKFPISRPNLTFSTLTVSNMSPEDSSIYLCSVSFETTNSPLHFGNGTRLTVT.

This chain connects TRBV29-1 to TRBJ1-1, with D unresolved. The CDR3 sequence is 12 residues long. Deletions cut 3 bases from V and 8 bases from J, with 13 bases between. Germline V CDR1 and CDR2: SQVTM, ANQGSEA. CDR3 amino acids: CSVDERREEAFF. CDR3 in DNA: TGCAGCGTTGACGAGCGGAGGGAAGAAGCTTTCTTT.

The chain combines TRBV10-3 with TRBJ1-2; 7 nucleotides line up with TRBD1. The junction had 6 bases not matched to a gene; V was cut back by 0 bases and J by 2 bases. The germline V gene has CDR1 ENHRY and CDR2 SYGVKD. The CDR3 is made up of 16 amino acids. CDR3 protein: CAISESRGGGNYGYTF. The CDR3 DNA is TGTGCCATCAGTGAGTCCCGGGGAGGGGGCAACTATGGCTACACCTTC.

DNA of the CDR3: TGTGCCAGCAGCTCATTACAGGGTGGAAGTTACAATGAGCAGTTCTTC. Amino acid sequence: CASSSLQGGSYNEQFF. The chain uses TRBV5-6 and TRBJ2-1, with D possibly being TRBD1 (6 bases). Germline CDR1 reads SGHDT; CDR2 reads YYEEEE. The CDR3 contains 16 residues. The ends were cut back, 3 bases at V and 4 bases at J, with 17 bases in the middle.

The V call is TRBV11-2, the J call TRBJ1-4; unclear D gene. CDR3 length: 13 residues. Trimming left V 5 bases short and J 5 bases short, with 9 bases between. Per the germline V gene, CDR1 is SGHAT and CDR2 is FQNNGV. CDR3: CASSARRNEKLFF. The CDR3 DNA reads TGTGCCAGCAGCGCGCGGCGGAATGAAAAACTGTTTTTT.

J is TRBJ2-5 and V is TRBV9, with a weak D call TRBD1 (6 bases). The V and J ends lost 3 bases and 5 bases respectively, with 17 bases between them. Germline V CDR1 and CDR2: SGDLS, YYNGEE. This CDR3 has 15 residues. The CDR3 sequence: CASSEDSKEWETQYF. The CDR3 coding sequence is TGTGCCAGCAGCGAGGACAGCAAAGAATGGGAGACCCAGTACTTC.

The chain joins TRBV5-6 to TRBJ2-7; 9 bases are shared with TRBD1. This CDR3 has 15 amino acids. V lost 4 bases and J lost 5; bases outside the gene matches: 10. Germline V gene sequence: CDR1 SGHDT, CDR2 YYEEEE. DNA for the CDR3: TGTGCCAGCAGCCTCGGGGGGACAGGGAGCCACGAGCAGTACTTC. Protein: CASSLGGTGSHEQYF.

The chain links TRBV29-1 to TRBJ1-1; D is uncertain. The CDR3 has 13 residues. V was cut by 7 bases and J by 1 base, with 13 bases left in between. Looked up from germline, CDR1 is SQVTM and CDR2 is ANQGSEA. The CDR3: CSASGPRNTEAFF. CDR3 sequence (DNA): TGCAGCGCCTCCGGACCTAGGAACACTGAAGCTTTCTTT.